Detailed here is one T cell receptor (beta chain). The source of the sample is a study of blood T cell repertoires in COVID-19. In the authors' workflow: By means of reference gene primer amplification, nucleated cell counts were estimated. Sequenced by immunoSEQ multiplex PCR; TCRdb stores in-frame clones only, minus some. The V and J calls and clone size are taken from that table; D and trimming were inferred from the DNA. This table holds a few hundred thousand clones, roughly 90% found once. V lost 5 bases and J 4 bases, leaving 11 bases between the germline ends. The CDR3 runs to 13 residues. Germline-derived CDR1 and CDR2 are MNHEY and SVGAGI.

Sequences were obtained from peripheral blood. The sequence derives from a man aged 18 to 29 who had recovered from COVID-19. V and J are TRBV6-5 and TRBJ1-2; a weak D match, TRBD1 (6 bases). The CDR3 DNA reads TGTGCCAGCAGTACTAGGGGGGGCTATGGCTACACCTTC. Its protein is CASSTRGGYGYTF.